The rows below give T cell receptor beta chains drawn from one sample of a study of breast tumors, draining lymph nodes, adjacent tissues. MiXCR, applied by TCRdb to the multiplex PCR reads, yields one record per CDR3 protein. The table has some 140,000 distinct CDR3 sequences, roughly 20% seen once. Sequencing was carried out using axillary lymph node tissue. These receptors came from a female donor with breast cancer. Some clones in this sample may be carry-over from other donors' samples. The CDR3 runs from the conserved cysteine through the conserved F or W. A D gene is named only where the DNA matches it firmly. Some rows have no size entry. The others give once, few or many, or a class for an expanded clone.

TRBD2	many	TRBV20-1	TRBJ2-7	CSASGTSGRSFYEQYF	TGCAGTGCTTCCGGGACTAGCGGGAGATCCTTCTACGAGCAGTACTTC
.	.	TRBV30	TRBJ2-5	CAWAYPSIQETQYF	TGTGCCTGGGCCTATCCGAGTATTCAAGAGACCCAGTACTTC
.	.	TRBV7-2	TRBJ1-1	CASSFRGYTEAFF	TGTGCCAGCAGCTTTAGGGGGTACACTGAAGCTTTCTTT
.	.	TRBV28	TRBJ1-1	CASSFPAENTEAFF	TGTGCCAGCAGTTTTCCGGCAGAGAACACTGAAGCTTTCTTT
.	many	TRBV7-9	TRBJ1-5	CASRFFNQPQHF	TGTGCCAGCAGATTTTTTAATCAGCCCCAGCATTTT
TRBD1	many	TRBV9	TRBJ1-5	CAKTARPGQGFNQPQHF	TGTGCCAAAACAGCCCGGCCGGGACAGGGTTTCAATCAGCCCCAGCATTTT
TRBD2	many	TRBV7-9	TRBJ2-5	CASSLGWGLVATQYF	TGTGCCAGCAGCCTCGGTTGGGGACTAGTAGCGACCCAGTACTTC
TRBD1	many	TRBV3-1	TRBJ1-2	CASSFRQGENYGYTF	TGTGCCAGCAGCTTTCGACAGGGAGAGAACTATGGCTACACCTTC
TRBD1	few	TRBV6-6	TRBJ2-2	CASSLSGGNTGELFF	TGTGCCAGCAGTTTGTCAGGGGGCAACACCGGGGAGCTGTTTTTT
.	many	TRBV20-1	TRBJ2-7	CSASVGGRDSREQYF	TGCAGTGCTAGCGTTGGAGGACGGGACTCTCGCGAGCAGTACTTC
TRBD1	few	TRBV5-1	TRBJ2-2	CASSPPTGDTGELFF	TGCGCCAGCAGCCCCCCGACAGGGGACACCGGGGAGCTGTTTTTT
.	many	TRBV20-1	TRBJ1-6	CSARDEDSLNSPLHF	TGCAGTGCTAGAGATGAGGACAGCTTAAATTCACCCCTCCACTTT
TRBD2	many	TRBV6-5	TRBJ2-3	CASSYLAGEDTQYF	TGTGCCAGCAGTTACCTAGCGGGAGAAGATACGCAGTATTTT
.	few	TRBV19	TRBJ2-2	CATRPPPNTGELFF	TGTGCCACCCGACCGCCTCCGAACACCGGGGAGCTGTTTTTT
.	few	TRBV5-1	TRBJ2-6	CASSLGGNSGANVLTF	TGCGCCAGCAGCTTGGGGGGGAACTCTGGGGCCAACGTCCTGACTTTC
TRBD2	many	TRBV10-1	TRBJ2-1	CASSGLAGGHRSYNEQFF	TGCGCCAGCAGTGGTCTAGCGGGAGGCCACCGCTCCTACAATGAGCAGTTCTTC
.	few	TRBV6-2/TRBV6-3	TRBJ2-1	CASSPLPAYEQFF	TGTGCCAGCAGTCCATTGCCTGCGTACGAGCAGTTCTTC
.	many	TRBV20-1	TRBJ2-1	CSAAGRAYNEQFF	TGCAGTGCCGCCGGGCGGGCCTACAATGAGCAGTTCTTC
.	many	TRBV5-1	TRBJ2-7	CASSLGPPGVSYEQYF	TGCGCCAGCAGCTTGGGGCCACCCGGGGTCTCCTACGAGCAGTACTTC
TRBD2	.	TRBV3-1	TRBJ2-7	CASSGREGRGEQYF	TGTGCCAGCAGCGGGCGGGAGGGCCGGGGGGAGCAGTACTTC
TRBD1	many	TRBV5-1	TRBJ1-4	CASSSTDRVEKLFF	TGCGCCAGCAGCTCGACGGACAGGGTTGAAAAACTGTTTTTT
.	few	TRBV28	TRBJ2-5	CASSSPDGETQYF	TGTGCCAGCAGTTCCCCCGACGGGGAGACCCAGTACTTC
TRBD2	few	TRBV5-1	TRBJ2-4	CASSRGGTKNIQYF	TGCGCCAGCAGCCGGGGGGGGACCAAAAACATTCAGTACTTC
.	.	TRBV28	TRBJ2-7	CASTQTPDEQYF	TGTGCCAGCACCCAAACGCCCGACGAGCAGTACTTC
.	many	TRBV20-1	TRBJ2-1	CSAREVLADEQFF	TGCAGTGCTAGAGAGGTGTTGGCGGATGAGCAGTTCTTC
.	many	TRBV10-1	TRBJ1-4	CASSDRRGATNEKLFF	TGCGCCAGCAGTGACAGGCGGGGAGCAACTAATGAAAAACTGTTTTTT
TRBD2	few	TRBV30	TRBJ2-1	CAWSVVAGGGDNEQFF	TGTGCCTGGAGTGTAGTAGCGGGAGGTGGTGACAATGAGCAGTTCTTC
TRBD2	many	TRBV7-8	TRBJ2-3	CASSFSLAGITDTQYF	TGTGCCAGCAGCTTTTCCCTAGCGGGGATTACAGATACGCAGTATTTT
.	many	TRBV5-1	TRBJ2-7	CASSGITFSSGTKGEQYF	TGCGCCAGCAGCGGAATAACTTTCTCTTCAGGGACCAAAGGGGAGCAGTACTTC
.	.	TRBV25-1	TRBJ2-5	CASSEYLEAQYF	TGTGCCAGCAGTGAATATTTGGAGGCCCAGTACTTC
.	many	TRBV15	TRBJ2-5	CATSRDPNLATQYF	TGTGCCACCAGCAGAGACCCTAACCTCGCGACCCAGTACTTC
.	many	TRBV24-1	TRBJ2-1	CATSDPPAYNEQFF	TGTGCCACCAGTGATCCCCCGGCCTACAATGAGCAGTTCTTC
TRBD1	many	TRBV7-8	TRBJ2-5	CASSPQTGHQETQYF	TGTGCCAGCAGCCCGCAGACAGGGCACCAAGAGACCCAGTACTTC
TRBD1	many	TRBV5-5	TRBJ2-7	CASNERQGGFSEQYF	TGTGCCAGCAACGAACGACAGGGCGGCTTTTCCGAGCAGTACTTC
.	many	TRBV5-1	TRBJ2-7	CASSTDRAAGVYEQYF	TGCGCCAGCAGCACGGACAGGGCAGCGGGAGTATACGAGCAGTACTTC
TRBD2	many	TRBV29-1	TRBJ2-3	CSVEGASGMGGDTQYF	TGCAGCGTTGAAGGGGCTAGCGGGATGGGAGGGGATACGCAGTATTTT
.	.	TRBV15	TRBJ2-1	CATSRDLGDRALAGDLNEQFF	TGTGCCACCAGCAGAGATCTTGGGGACAGGGCCCTAGCGGGAGATCTCAATGAGCAGTTCTTC
.	many	TRBV5-1	TRBJ2-6	CASSPVGAGANVLTF	TGCGCCAGCAGCCCGGTTGGGGCTGGGGCCAACGTCCTGACTTTC
TRBD2	.	TRBV4-3	TRBJ2-1	CASSRSPSGRAGEQLF	TGCGCCAGCAGCCGCTCTCCTAGCGGGAGGGCCGGTGAGCAGCTCTTC
.	many	TRBV9	TRBJ2-1	CASSVVGVSYNEQFF	TGTGCCAGCAGCGTAGTGGGAGTTTCCTACAATGAGCAGTTCTTC
TRBD2	many	TRBV5-1	TRBJ2-1	CASSLASGSFNEQFF	TGCGCCAGCAGCTTGGCTAGCGGGAGTTTCAATGAGCAGTTCTTC
TRBD2	many	TRBV18	TRBJ2-7	CASSPGGGLAYEQYF	TGTGCCAGCTCACCGGGGGGGGGTCTAGCCTACGAGCAGTACTTC
TRBD2	many	TRBV15	TRBJ2-7	CATSRVVTSGSYEQYF	TGTGCCACCAGCAGAGTGGTTACTAGCGGGAGCTACGAGCAGTACTTC
.	many	TRBV9	TRBJ1-3	CASGGASSGNTIYF	TGTGCCAGCGGGGGGGCTAGCTCTGGAAACACCATATATTTT
.	many	TRBV20-1	TRBJ1-2	CSARPGQGFGYGYTF	TGCAGTGCTCGCCCCGGGCAGGGGTTCGGCTATGGCTACACCTTC
.	many	TRBV29-1	TRBJ2-3	CSVHPGTDTQYF	TGCAGCGTTCACCCGGGCACAGATACGCAGTATTTT